This is a list of T cell receptor beta chains from one sample in a study of identifying expanded T cells in peripheral blood. The repertoire was sequenced with immunoSEQ multiplex PCR; TCRdb's copy has only in-frame clones and lacks some. The sample shows under 85,000 clones, around 84% of them seen only once. Sample: blood. The receptor source for this set is a person between 18 and 75 years old in good health. Each CDR3 is given with its conserved first and last residue. Each record gives: V gene, J gene, clone size, D gene, CDR3 protein, CDR3 DNA. A D gene is named only where the DNA matches it firmly. Expanded clones get a size class; other rows say once, few or many, or leave the size out.

v_gene: TRBV4-1
j_gene: TRBJ1-1
abundance: NA
d_gene: NA
CDR3aa: CASSQDEGTTEAFF
CDR3nt: TGCGCCAGCAGCCAAGACGAGGGGACGACCGAAGCTTTCTTT

v_gene: TRBV27
j_gene: TRBJ2-7
abundance: NA
d_gene: TRBD2
CDR3aa: CASSFSGLADFARYF
CDR3nt: TGTGCCAGCAGTTTCTCGGGACTAGCGGATTTTGCACGGTACTTC

v_gene: TRBV7-3
j_gene: TRBJ2-6
abundance: once
d_gene: NA
CDR3aa: CASSQLGSGANVLTF
CDR3nt: TGTGCCAGCAGCCAGCTGGGCTCTGGGGCCAACGTCCTGACTTTC

v_gene: TRBV13
j_gene: TRBJ1-1
abundance: NA
d_gene: TRBD1
CDR3aa: CASSSESRDRYPEAFF
CDR3nt: TGTGCCAGCAGCTCCGAGTCCCGGGACAGGTATCCTGAAGCTTTCTTT

v_gene: TRBV19
j_gene: TRBJ2-7
abundance: NA
d_gene: NA
CDR3aa: CASKEAASYEQYF
CDR3nt: TGTGCCAGTAAAGAGGCAGCATCCTACGAGCAGTACTTC

v_gene: TRBV27
j_gene: TRBJ1-1
abundance: NA
d_gene: NA
CDR3aa: CAGGHGAFF
CDR3nt: TGTGCCGGGGGGCATGGGGCTTTCTTT

v_gene: TRBV28
j_gene: TRBJ2-3
abundance: NA
d_gene: TRBD1
CDR3aa: CASSLVDRGTDTQYF
CDR3nt: TGTGCCAGCAGTTTGGTGGACAGGGGAACAGATACGCAGTATTTT

v_gene: TRBV9
j_gene: TRBJ1-2
abundance: NA
d_gene: NA
CDR3aa: CASSVGDGVGYGYTF
CDR3nt: TGTGCCAGCAGCGTAGGGGACGGTGTTGGGTATGGCTACACCTTC

v_gene: TRBV25-1
j_gene: TRBJ2-7
abundance: NA
d_gene: NA
CDR3aa: CAISLGYEQYF
CDR3nt: TGTGCCATTTCTCTCGGCTACGAGCAGTACTTC

v_gene: TRBV7-2
j_gene: TRBJ2-2
abundance: NA
d_gene: NA
CDR3aa: CASSYAMGLNTGELFF
CDR3nt: TGTGCCAGCAGCTATGCCATGGGACTCAACACCGGGGAGCTGTTTTTT

v_gene: TRBV5-3
j_gene: TRBJ1-2
abundance: NA
d_gene: TRBD1
CDR3aa: CARSLGCGRGTGRHGYTF
CDR3nt: TGTGCCAGAAGCTTGGGTTGTGGGAGGGGGACAGGTAGACATGGCTACACCTTC

v_gene: TRBV28
j_gene: TRBJ1-3
abundance: NA
d_gene: NA
CDR3aa: CASSLVTVWTSGNTIYF
CDR3nt: TGTGCCAGCAGTTTAGTAACAGTATGGACCTCTGGAAACACCATATATTTT

v_gene: TRBV5-8
j_gene: TRBJ2-3
abundance: NA
d_gene: TRBD1
CDR3aa: CASSQDRGEGDTQYF
CDR3nt: TGTGCCAGCAGTCAGGACAGGGGTGAGGGAGATACGCAGTATTTT

v_gene: TRBV15
j_gene: TRBJ2-1
abundance: NA
d_gene: TRBD1
CDR3aa: CATSRTGVGQFF
CDR3nt: TGTGCCACCAGCAGAACAGGGGTTGGGCAGTTCTTC

v_gene: TRBV6-5
j_gene: TRBJ2-1
abundance: NA
d_gene: NA
CDR3aa: CASSYGRDSLVFF
CDR3nt: TGTGCCAGCAGTTACGGGCGGGACTCCCTCGTGTTCTTC

v_gene: TRBV11-2
j_gene: TRBJ2-3
abundance: NA
d_gene: NA
CDR3aa: CASSFSWPDTQYF
CDR3nt: TGTGCCAGCAGCTTCTCTTGGCCAGATACGCAGTATTTT

v_gene: TRBV21-1
j_gene: TRBJ2-2
abundance: NA
d_gene: NA
CDR3aa: CASSKQAGGELFF
CDR3nt: TGTGCCAGCAGCAAACAGGCAGGGGGCGAGCTGTTTTTT

v_gene: TRBV14
j_gene: TRBJ2-6
abundance: NA
d_gene: NA
CDR3aa: CASSQLYGANVLTF
CDR3nt: TGTGCCAGCAGCCAGTTATATGGGGCCAACGTCCTGACTTTC

v_gene: TRBV19
j_gene: TRBJ1-5
abundance: NA
d_gene: NA
CDR3aa: CASSTPKGGLNQPQHF
CDR3nt: TGTGCCAGTAGTACTCCCAAGGGGGGTCTCAATCAGCCCCAGCATTTT

v_gene: TRBV18
j_gene: TRBJ1-5
abundance: NA
d_gene: NA
CDR3aa: CASSPSGRGSNQPQHF
CDR3nt: TGTGCCAGCTCACCATCGGGCAGGGGAAGCAATCAGCCCCAGCATTTT

v_gene: TRBV27
j_gene: TRBJ2-3
abundance: NA
d_gene: NA
CDR3aa: CASRMTGTLVTDTQYF
CDR3nt: TGTGCCAGCAGGATGACCGGGACTCTCGTCACAGATACGCAGTATTTT

v_gene: TRBV4-3
j_gene: TRBJ2-7
abundance: NA
d_gene: TRBD2
CDR3aa: CASSLESGTSGSYAYEQYF
CDR3nt: TGCGCCAGCAGCCTCGAATCCGGGACTAGCGGGAGCTATGCCTACGAGCAGTACTTC

v_gene: TRBV9
j_gene: TRBJ2-7
abundance: NA
d_gene: TRBD2
CDR3aa: CASSPRLAGVEQYF
CDR3nt: TGTGCCAGCAGCCCCCGACTAGCGGGAGTGGAGCAGTACTTC

v_gene: TRBV5-8
j_gene: TRBJ1-3
abundance: NA
d_gene: TRBD1
CDR3aa: CASSYGTGGSGNTIYF
CDR3nt: TGTGCCAGCAGTTACGGGACAGGGGGCTCTGGAAACACCATATATTTT

v_gene: TRBV21-1
j_gene: TRBJ2-7
abundance: once
d_gene: NA
CDR3aa: CASSTRDSSYEQYF
CDR3nt: TGTGCCAGCAGCACTCGGGACAGCTCCTACGAGCAGTACTTC